These 32 T cell receptor beta chains originate from one sample sequenced in a study of early stage breast cancer tumors (dated by TCRdb to 2015 to 2018). Library preparation employed the immunoSEQ multiplex PCR assay. In its TCRdb copy, this immuneACCESS table keeps in-frame sequences only and misses some clones. Where compared with another copy, unresolved V genes explain less than half of these, and the others have no known cause. Here the sample has 44,000 or so clones; around 83% occur a single time. The leading ten clones occupy around 1.5% of the sample. The sequenced sample consisted of blood. These receptors originate from a person between 50 and 60 years old with breast cancer.

The genes are TRBV7-9 and TRBJ1-1; perhaps TRBD1 as D (6 bases). Trimming removed 8 bases from V and 5 bases from J, with 18 bases in between. The CDR3 loop spans 14 amino acids. Germline V gene data show CDR1 as SEHNR and CDR2 as FQNEAQ (reference sequence). This CDR3 reads CASRKGGGGTEAFF. In nucleotides, the CDR3 is TGTGCCAGCCGAAAGGGAGGGGGTGGAACTGAAGCTTTCTTT.

V usage is TRBV6-5 and J usage is TRBJ1-1; D remains unclear. Looked up from germline, CDR1 is MNHEY and CDR2 is SVGAGI. Trimming left V 0 bases short and J 3 bases short, with 8 bases between. This CDR3 is built from 14 residues. The CDR3 spells CASSYSGGYTEAFF. CDR3 sequence (DNA): TGTGCCAGCAGTTACTCCGGTGGGTACACTGAAGCTTTCTTT.

With respect to this clone: Its ends do not fully match the called genes, so a read error is possible. This chain connects TRBV6-1 to TRBJ2-5; D not resolved. The CDR3 totals 11 residues. Germline V gene data show CDR1 as MNHNS and CDR2 as SASEGT. CDR3: CASSEDETQYF. CDR3 sequence (DNA): TGTGCCAGCAGCGAAGATGAGACCCAGTACTTC.

The J gene is TRBJ2-6, the V gene TRBV5-4; TRBD2 agrees at 8 bases. Trimming removed 5 bases from V and 3 bases from J; junction bases left unmatched: 16. CDR3 size: 19 residues. Germline assignment: CDR1 SGHNT and CDR2 YYREEE (reference sequence). CDR3: CASSQTRAGGAYGANVLTF. CDR3 DNA sequence: TGTGCCAGCAGTCAGACCCGGGCGGGGGGCGCTTATGGGGCCAACGTCCTGACTTTC.

V usage is TRBV5-5 and J usage is TRBJ1-1, with 10 positions matching TRBD1. Germline CDR1 reads SGHKS; CDR2 reads YYEKEE (reference sequence). CDR3 length equals 14 residues. The junction had 3 bases not matched to a gene; V was cut back by 3 bases and J by 4 bases. This CDR3 reads CASSWGQGSTEAFF. The CDR3 DNA reads as TGTGCCAGCAGCTGGGGACAGGGGAGCACTGAAGCTTTCTTT.

The chain links TRBV4-3 to TRBJ2-2; D unclear. Trimming removed 0 bases at V and 0 bases at J, with 5 bases between. This CDR3 contains 15 residues. CDR1 LGHNA and CDR2 YSLEER come from the germline V gene. CDR3 sequence: CASSQEFTNTGELFF. DNA of the CDR3: TGCGCCAGCAGCCAAGAGTTCACGAACACCGGGGAGCTGTTTTTT.

The chain is built from TRBV6-1 and TRBJ2-1; TRBD2 matches 15 bases. The germline V gene encodes CDR1 MNHNS and CDR2 SASEGT. This CDR3 region has 15 residues. The V gene end was trimmed by 6 bases and the J gene end by 8 bases; junction bases not matched to a gene: 5. The CDR3 sequence is CASRGTSGRIYEQFF. The CDR3 DNA sequence: TGTGCCAGCAGAGGGACTAGCGGGAGGATCTATGAGCAGTTCTTC.

CDR3 loop: CASSVTAGGSGANVLTF. CDR3 in DNA: TGTGCCAGCAGCGTAACGGCCGGAGGTTCTGGGGCCAACGTCCTGACTTTC. This chain links TRBV9 with TRBJ2-6; D is perhaps TRBD2 (5 bases). The V gene's germline CDR1 is SGDLS and CDR2 YYNGEE. The length of the CDR3 is 17 residues. Trimming pared 1 base from V and 1 base from J, leaving 12 bases between.

This chain's CDR3 is CASSFGRIEISEAFF. The CDR3 DNA sequence: TGTGCCAGCAGCTTCGGCAGGATTGAAATATCTGAAGCTTTCTTT. This chain links TRBV7-8 with TRBJ1-1; unclear D gene. Per germline, CDR1 SGHVS and CDR2 FQNEAQ. This CDR3 has 15 residues. Trimming pared 3 bases from V and 6 bases from J, leaving 17 bases between.

Only a few counts were recorded for this clone. The rearrangement joins TRBV9 to TRBJ2-4; 7 nucleotides agree with TRBD2. Trimming removed 2 bases from V and 7 bases from J; junction bases left unmatched: 6. Germline CDR1 SGDLS, CDR2 YYNGEE. This CDR3 has 14 residues. CDR3 loop: CASSVDPGGNIQYF. As DNA, the CDR3 is TGTGCCAGCAGCGTCGATCCGGGAGGCAACATTCAGTACTTC.

The V call is TRBV28, the J call TRBJ1-2; no definite D call. The V gene lost 6 bases and the J gene lost 5 bases, with 13 bases spanning the gap. From germline, CDR1 is MDHEN and CDR2 SYDVKM. The CDR3 spans 13 residues. This CDR3 reads CASRFDIKYGYTF. For the CDR3, the DNA is TGTGCCAGCAGGTTCGACATAAAATATGGCTACACCTTC.

V is TRBV7-2 and J is TRBJ2-7; 10 nucleotides match TRBD1. Germline trimming cut 1 base from V and 6 bases from J; bases unmatched to any gene: 6. Germline V CDR1 and CDR2: SGHTA, FQGNSA. The CDR3 length is 15 residues. CDR3 bases: TGTGCCAGCAGCTTAGTTGGGACAGGGGATGGCGAGCAGTACTTC. This sequence encodes CASSLVGTGDGEQYF.

The CDR3 coding sequence is TGTGCCAGCAGCCAAGGAAGGTCAAAAGGGACCCAGTACTTC. This gives the protein CASSQGRSKGTQYF. V gene TRBV14 combines with J gene TRBJ2-5; no clear D gene. Trimming left V 1 base short and J 7 bases short, with 13 bases between. The CDR3 is made up of 14 amino acids. Germline values: CDR1 SGHDN, CDR2 FVKESK.

This clone was detected only once. CDR3 coding DNA: TGCGCCAGCAGCTATGGAGGGGGCGCCTTAGAAAAACTGTTTTTT. Protein: CASSYGGGALEKLFF. The chain carries TRBV5-1 and TRBJ1-4; TRBD1 agrees at 7 bases. The V and J ends lost 3 bases and 8 bases, in that order; junction bases with no gene match: 10. The CDR3 totals 15 residues. Germline values: CDR1 SGHRS, CDR2 YFSETQ.

V and J are TRBV29-1 and TRBJ1-1; D perhaps matches TRBD1 (5 bases). Per germline, CDR1 SQVTM and CDR2 ANQGSEA. The CDR3 is 10 residues long. Trimming shortened V by 6 bases and J by 7 bases, and 9 bases separated the two germline ends. The chain's CDR3 is CSVFTGEAFF. CDR3 bases: TGCAGCGTCTTTACAGGTGAAGCTTTCTTT.

The chain couples TRBV29-1 to TRBJ2-1; TRBD2 is a possible D gene (6 bases). This CDR3 is 18 amino acids long. Germline assignment: CDR1 SQVTM and CDR2 ANQGSEA. Trimming pared 7 bases from V and 8 bases from J, leaving 33 bases between. The CDR3 DNA reads TGCAGCGCCGAGCGGCGGGCCGTGACTAGTTCCAAGTTCCATGAGCAGTTCTTC. Translated, it gives CSAERRAVTSSKFHEQFF.

The chain uses TRBV28 and TRBJ1-1; weak D call: TRBD1 (5 bases). The CDR3 is made up of 12 amino acids. Trimming removed 3 bases at V and 7 bases at J, with 9 bases between. CDR1 and CDR2 (germline): MDHEN, SYDVKM. Here the CDR3 DNA reads TGTGCCAGCAGTTTGCCCGGGGGTGAAGCTTTCTTT. Translated: CASSLPGGEAFF. The complete variable domain, with remaining parts taken from reference TRBV28 and TRBJ1-1, reads DVKVTQSSRYLVKRTGEKVFLECVQDMDHENMFWYRQDPGLGLRLIYFSYDVKMKEKGDIPEGYSVSREKKERFSLILESASTNQTSMYLCASSLPGGEAFFGQGTRLTVV.

This rearrangement joins TRBV27 to TRBJ1-5, with D possibly matching TRBD1 (5 bases). Trimming cost V 5 bases and J 9 bases, with 17 bases left between them. The germline V gene has CDR1 MNHEY and CDR2 SMNVEV (reference sequence). This CDR3 spans 14 amino acids. For the CDR3, the DNA is TGTGCCAGCAGTGCCGGACTGGGGGTGAGGCCCCAGCATTTT. Its translation is CASSAGLGVRPQHF.

This clone was picked up a small number of times. The genes are TRBV2 and TRBJ2-1; 7 bases fit TRBD2. J lost 5 bases, V lost 3 bases, and 4 bases had no gene match. Germline loops: CDR1 SNHLY, CDR2 FYNNEI. This CDR3 region has 14 residues. The CDR3 protein is CASSDERENNEQFF. The CDR3 nucleotides read TGTGCCAGCAGTGACGAGCGGGAAAACAATGAGCAGTTCTTC.

The chain has TRBV2 and TRBJ2-7; a possible D gene is TRBD2 (6 bases). V was pared by 2 bases and J by 1 base, with 18 bases between. CDR1 SNHLY and CDR2 FYNNEI come from the germline V gene. The CDR3 is 17 residues long. CDR3 loop: CASSERGRGGASYEQYF. CDR3 DNA: TGTGCCAGCAGTGAACGGGGGAGAGGTGGGGCTTCCTACGAGCAGTACTTC.

V usage is TRBV21-1 and J usage is TRBJ1-2; TRBD1, the table's D call, was not compared with the DNA. TRBV21-1 is a documented pseudogene. CDR3 length: 15 amino acids. This CDR3 reads CASSCGTGGVYGYTF. The CDR3, as DNA: TGTGCCAGCAGCTGTGGGACAGGGGGGGTCTATGGCTACACCTTC.

This chain links TRBV5-6 with TRBJ2-7, with a weak D call TRBD2 (5 bases). CDR3 size: 14 residues. Per the germline V gene, CDR1 is SGHDT and CDR2 is YYEEEE. V dropped 0 bases and J dropped 6 bases, with 13 bases sitting between them. CDR3 protein: CASSLDGLLREQYF. The CDR3 region has the DNA TGTGCCAGCAGCTTGGACGGACTCCTACGCGAGCAGTACTTC.

The chain has TRBV6-1 and TRBJ1-1; 11 bases are a match to TRBD1. The CDR3 contains 15 residues. Unmatched junction bases numbered 6, after V lost 6 bases and J lost 3 bases. CDR1 and CDR2 from the germline V gene are MNHNS and SASEGT. Here the CDR3 reads CASRGVGQGDTEAFF. Written as DNA, the CDR3 is TGTGCCAGCAGGGGAGTGGGACAGGGGGACACTGAAGCTTTCTTT.

DNA for the CDR3: TGTGCCAGCAGTGGACACAGGGTTTCCACTGAAGCTTTCTTT. Translation gives CASSGHRVSTEAFF. This chain links TRBV6-5 with TRBJ1-1; tentative D call: TRBD1 (6 bases). Germline-derived CDR1 and CDR2 are MNHEY and SVGAGI. The CDR3 totals 14 residues. Trimming removed 5 bases from V and 4 bases from J, with 14 bases in between.

This chain links TRBV18 with TRBJ2-3; weak D call: TRBD2 (6 bases). With 5 bases removed from V and 0 bases from J, the gap between germline ends came to 15 bases. CDR1 is KGHSH, CDR2 LQKENI, per germline. The CDR3 is made up of 16 amino acids. The CDR3, as DNA: TGTGCCAGCTCATCGCGGGACGCAACTAGCACAGATACGCAGTATTTT. It specifies CASSSRDATSTDTQYF.

DNA for the CDR3: TGTGCCGCCCGAGAGGACCAGTACACCGGGGAGCTGTTTTTT. Amino acids: CAAREDQYTGELFF. This chain links TRBV10-3 with TRBJ2-2, with D unclear. CDR1 and CDR2 (germline): ENHRY, SYGVKD. This CDR3 spans 14 amino acids. Deletions cut 11 bases from V and 3 bases from J, with 16 bases between.

V gene TRBV7-9 combines with J gene TRBJ1-4, with a possible D match to TRBD1 (5 bases). The germline V gene has CDR1 SEHNR and CDR2 FQNEAQ (reference sequence). V was cut by 3 bases and J by 5 bases, with 10 bases left in between. The CDR3 runs 14 residues. CDR3 amino acids: CASSFRDHNEKLFF. As DNA, the CDR3 is TGTGCCAGCAGCTTCCGGGACCACAATGAAAAACTGTTTTTT.

The chain recombines TRBV4-1 with TRBJ1-2; possibly TRBD1 for D (6 bases). V was shortened by 4 bases and J by 0 bases, with 9 bases between the two germline ends. The V gene's germline CDR1 is MGHRA and CDR2 YSYEKL. The CDR3 covers 14 residues. In nucleotides, the CDR3 is TGCGCCAGCAGCCGGACAGAATCTAACTATGGCTACACCTTC. Translation: CASSRTESNYGYTF.

This clone was counted between two and nine times. The genes are TRBV19 and TRBJ2-7; D call uncertain. The CDR3 runs 10 residues. Trimming left V 3 bases short and J 6 bases short, with 3 bases between. Germline V gene data show CDR1 as LNHDA and CDR2 as SQIVND (reference sequence). CDR3 sequence reads: CASSIREQYF. DNA of the CDR3: TGTGCCAGTAGTATTCGCGAGCAGTACTTC.

This clone was counted a single time. The chain is built from TRBV5-5 and TRBJ2-5; 11 bases agree with TRBD2. V gave up 4 bases and J gave up 5 bases; unmatched junction bases: 10. CDR1 SGHKS and CDR2 YYEKEE come from the germline V gene (reference sequence). The CDR3 contains 16 residues. The CDR3 nucleotides are TGTGCCAGCAGCACTGGACTAGCGGGCTTATTCGAGACCCAGTACTTC. As protein: CASSTGLAGLFETQYF.

This chain links TRBV5-1 with TRBJ2-7; 14 nucleotides align to TRBD2. Trimming cost V 4 bases and J 2 bases; bases outside gene matches: 8. CDR1 is SGHRS and CDR2 is YFSETQ in the germline V gene. This CDR3 is 17 amino acids long. The CDR3 bases are TGCGCCAGCAGCCCCGGGACTAGCGGGAGTCTTACCTACGAGCAGTACTTC. It is translated as CASSPGTSGSLTYEQYF. Full variable domain (rest looked up from reference TRBV5-1 and TRBJ2-7): KAGVTQTPRYLIKTRGQQVTLSCSPISGHRSVSWYQQTPGQGLQFLFEYFSETQRNKGNFPGRFSGRQFSNSRSEMNVSTLELGDSALYLCASSPGTSGSLTYEQYFGPGTRLTVT.

V usage is TRBV27 and J usage is TRBJ2-7; D is undetermined. This CDR3 spans 14 amino acids. Trimming removed 4 bases from V and 2 bases from J, with 12 bases in between. Germline V gene lookup returns CDR1 MNHEY and CDR2 SMNVEV (reference sequence). The CDR3: CASSSRAPPYEQYF. DNA of the CDR3: TGTGCCAGCAGTTCCCGCGCTCCTCCCTACGAGCAGTACTTC.